This passage covers 18 T cell receptor beta chains from one sample sequenced in a study of control samples from healthy donors and cancer patients. The method was immunoSEQ multiplex PCR; TCRdb's version includes in-frame clones alone and lacks a portion of them. The sample has roughly 95,000 clones; roughly nine tenths are singletons. The specimen sequenced was blood. The source of these receptors is a woman aged 30 to 39 in good health.

The chain employs TRBV2 and TRBJ2-3; 7 bases are shared with TRBD2. J gave up 4 bases and V 7 bases, and 5 bases lay outside the gene matches. This CDR3 contains 13 residues. Germline CDR1 and CDR2: SNHLY and FYNNEI. The CDR3 sequence: CASKRRGADTQYF. The CDR3 DNA follows: TGTGCCAGCAAACGCCGGGGGGCAGATACGCAGTATTTT. Looking up the rest from reference TRBV2 and TRBJ2-3 gives the full variable domain: EPEVTQTPSHQVTQMGQEVILRCVPISNHLYFYWYRQILGQKVEFLVSFYNNEISEKSEIFDDQFSVERPDGSNFTLKIRSTKLEDSAMYFCASKRRGADTQYFGPGTRLTVL.

This clone came up a few times. This sequence joins TRBV10-1 and TRBJ1-6; 10 bases agree with TRBD1. The CDR3 covers 20 residues. Germline CDR1 and CDR2: WNHNN and SYGVQD (reference sequence). The DNA of the CDR3 is TGCGCTAAGATGGTTCGGGTAGACAGGGGGCAAAATACTGGTAATTCACCCCTCCACTTT. This codes for CAKMVRVDRGQNTGNSPLHF.

This clone was detected only once. The chain carries TRBV10-3 and TRBJ1-5, with no clear D. V dropped 0 bases and J dropped 0 bases, with 9 bases sitting between them. The germline gives CDR1 ENHRY, CDR2 SYGVKD. This CDR3 has 16 amino acids. CDR3 region: CAISESTVSSNQPQHF. The DNA for the CDR3 is TGTGCCATCAGTGAGTCAACAGTGAGTAGCAATCAGCCCCAGCATTTT.

J is TRBJ1-1 and V is TRBV6-2 or TRBV6-3, with 9 bases fitting TRBD1. Germline trimming cut 6 bases from V and 9 bases from J; bases unmatched to any gene: 23. CDR1 and CDR2 from the germline V gene are MNHEY and SVGEGT. The CDR3 loop spans 18 amino acids. The DNA of the CDR3 is TGTGCCAGCAGCCCTTCCCCAGGGACAGGGTTGCGGTCAGGCAAAGCTTTCTTT. It translates to CASSPSPGTGLRSGKAFF.

Turning to this clone: In the same sample, other DNA sequences code for this CDR3. The V call is TRBV5-1, the J call TRBJ1-2; a possible D gene is TRBD1 (6 bases). The V end lost 2 bases, the J end lost 5 bases, and 19 bases lay between the germline ends. The CDR3 runs to 16 residues. Germline V gene sequence: CDR1 SGHRS, CDR2 YFSETQ. The CDR3 nucleotides are TGCGCCAGCAGCTTCCCTTCAACAGGGCGGGGATATGGCTACACCTTC. This encodes CASSFPSTGRGYGYTF. Full variable domain (outside the CDR3, taken from reference TRBV5-1 and TRBJ1-2): KAGVTQTPRYLIKTRGQQVTLSCSPISGHRSVSWYQQTPGQGLQFLFEYFSETQRNKGNFPGRFSGRQFSNSRSEMNVSTLELGDSALYLCASSFPSTGRGYGYTFGSGTRLTVV.

In this sample, this clone turned up once. V and J are TRBV5-1 and TRBJ1-2, with D unresolved. V lost 4 bases, J lost 3 bases, and 13 bases lay in between. CDR3 size: 14 residues. Germline V gives CDR1 SGHRS, CDR2 YFSETQ. The CDR3 nucleotides read TGCGCCAGCAGCCCGAGACAAGAATACTATGGCTACACCTTC. This sequence encodes CASSPRQEYYGYTF.

This clone was counted a single time. The gene calls are TRBV2 and TRBJ1-1; unclear D gene. CDR3 length: 15 residues. Germline V gene data show CDR1 as SNHLY and CDR2 as FYNNEI. V lost 1 base to trimming and J lost 4 bases, with 13 bases between them. CDR3 sequence: CASSEGSSWGTEAFF. The CDR3 nucleotides are TGTGCCAGCAGTGAAGGGTCTTCTTGGGGCACTGAAGCTTTCTTT. Using reference TRBV2 and TRBJ1-1 for the parts outside the CDR3, the full variable domain is EPEVTQTPSHQVTQMGQEVILRCVPISNHLYFYWYRQILGQKVEFLVSFYNNEISEKSEIFDDQFSVERPDGSNFTLKIRSTKLEDSAMYFCASSEGSSWGTEAFFGQGTRLTVV.

J is TRBJ1-6 and V is TRBV2; D may be TRBD1 (5 bases). The CDR3 is 15 amino acids. V was shortened by 8 bases and J by 4 bases, with 15 bases between the two germline ends. Germline CDR1 is SNHLY and CDR2 is FYNNEI. The CDR3 sequence: CASAYQGAYNSPLHF. CDR3 in DNA: TGTGCCAGCGCCTACCAGGGTGCTTATAATTCACCCCTCCACTTT. Supplemented by reference TRBV2 and TRBJ1-6, the full variable domain reads EPEVTQTPSHQVTQMGQEVILRCVPISNHLYFYWYRQILGQKVEFLVSFYNNEISEKSEIFDDQFSVERPDGSNFTLKIRSTKLEDSAMYFCASAYQGAYNSPLHFGNGTRLTVT.

The rearrangement joins TRBV5-5 to TRBJ2-3; D is unresolved. Trimming left V 0 bases short and J 4 bases short, with 3 bases between. The length of the CDR3 is 12 residues. Germline CDR1 is SGHKS and CDR2 is YYEKEE (reference sequence). CDR3 coding DNA: TGTGCCAGCAGCTTGGAAGCAGATACGCAGTATTTT. It specifies CASSLEADTQYF. Using reference TRBV5-5 and TRBJ2-3 for the parts outside the CDR3, the full variable domain is DAGVTQSPTHLIKTRGQQVTLRCSPISGHKSVSWYQQVLGQGPQFIFQYYEKEERGRGNFPDRFSARQFPNYSSELNVNALLLGDSALYLCASSLEADTQYFGPGTRLTVL.

The chain employs TRBV30 and TRBJ2-1; 16 nucleotides agree with TRBD2. This CDR3 is built from 16 residues. V gave up 5 bases and J gave up 8 bases; unmatched junction bases: 9. Germline CDR1 GTSNPN, CDR2 SVGIG (reference sequence). The CDR3 region has the DNA TGTGCCTGGTCCCCGGGACTAGCGGGAGGGTTTGATGAGCAGTTCTTC. Translation: CAWSPGLAGGFDEQFF.

The chain couples TRBV5-1 to TRBJ1-1; D gene uncertain. CDR1 is SGHRS, CDR2 YFSETQ, per germline. The V gene lost 2 bases and the J gene lost 0 bases, with 8 bases spanning the gap. The CDR3 loop spans 14 amino acids. The CDR3 loop reads CASSFTEMNTEAFF. The CDR3 nucleotides read TGCGCCAGCAGCTTTACAGAAATGAACACTGAAGCTTTCTTT.

The chain has TRBV4-2 and TRBJ1-4; 7 bases match TRBD1. There are 15 residues in the CDR3. Trimming at V came to 4 bases and at J to 7 bases, leaving 9 bases not matched to a gene. CDR1 and CDR2 (germline): LGHNA, YNFKEQ. CDR3 loop: CASSLIRDRSEKLFF. CDR3 coding DNA: TGTGCCAGCAGCCTAATCCGGGACAGATCTGAAAAACTGTTTTTT.

The chain is built from TRBV6-1 and TRBJ2-1; possible D gene TRBD2, 6 bases. With 2 bases removed from V and 8 bases from J, the gap between germline ends came to 16 bases. CDR1 and CDR2 from the germline V gene are MNHNS and SASEGT. The CDR3 consists of 15 residues. CDR3 sequence reads: CASSEWDGSGDEQFF. CDR3 coding DNA: TGTGCCAGCAGTGAATGGGACGGGAGTGGGGATGAGCAGTTCTTC.

This chain uses TRBV9 with TRBJ2-1, with no clear D. CDR1 is SGDLS, CDR2 YYNGEE, per germline. This CDR3 comprises 15 residues. Between the trimmed V and J ends, which lost 0 bases and 0 bases, there was a span of 7 bases. CDR3 loop: CASSVDQLSYNEQFF. The CDR3 DNA follows: TGTGCCAGCAGCGTAGATCAGCTCTCCTACAATGAGCAGTTCTTC. The complete variable domain, with remaining parts taken from reference TRBV9 and TRBJ2-1, reads DSGVTQTPKHLITATGQRVTLRCSPRSGDLSVYWYQQSLDQGLQFLIQYYNGEERAKGNILERFSAQQFPDLHSELNLSSLELGDSALYFCASSVDQLSYNEQFFGPGTRLTVL.

The V and J genes are TRBV15 and TRBJ2-3; D gene ambiguous. Between the trimmed V and J ends, which lost 0 bases and 2 bases, there was a span of 12 bases. The CDR3 is 16 residues long. The germline V gene has CDR1 LNHNV and CDR2 YYDKDF (reference sequence). The CDR3 region is CATSRDLAAVTDTQYF. CDR3 nucleotides: TGTGCCACCAGCAGAGATCTGGCAGCCGTCACAGATACGCAGTATTTT.

The chain recombines TRBV9 with TRBJ2-1, with a possible D match to TRBD1 (5 bases). The germline V gene encodes CDR1 SGDLS and CDR2 YYNGEE. This CDR3 comprises 15 residues. The ends were cut back, 1 base at V and 1 base at J, with 9 bases in the middle. Written as DNA, the CDR3 is TGTGCCAGCAGCGTAACCCCAGGGTCCTACAATGAGCAGTTCTTC. As protein: CASSVTPGSYNEQFF. The entire variable domain, with the rest obtained from reference TRBV9 and TRBJ2-1, is as follows: DSGVTQTPKHLITATGQRVTLRCSPRSGDLSVYWYQQSLDQGLQFLIQYYNGEERAKGNILERFSAQQFPDLHSELNLSSLELGDSALYFCASSVTPGSYNEQFFGPGTRLTVL.

This clone was detected once. The chain is built from TRBV4-1 and TRBJ2-7, with 13 bases matching TRBD2. Germline CDR1 is MGHRA and CDR2 is YSYEKL. The J segment lost 1 base and the V segment lost 2 bases, leaving 14 bases of the junction unmatched. The CDR3 is 20 amino acids. The CDR3 is CASSQPTTSGRALLSYEQYF. The DNA for the CDR3 is TGCGCCAGCAGCCAACCAACCACTAGCGGGAGGGCCCTCTTGTCCTACGAGCAGTACTTC.

The rearrangement joins TRBV7-9 to TRBJ2-3, with D uncertain. CDR3 length: 15 amino acids. V was clipped by 3 bases and J by 6 bases, with 16 bases between them. Germline V lookup: CDR1 SEHNR, CDR2 FQNEAQ (reference sequence). CDR3 loop: CASSFSKRSTDTQYF. In DNA, the CDR3 is TGTGCCAGCAGCTTTAGCAAACGCTCGACGGATACGCAGTATTTT.